The clone carrying this T cell receptor (beta chain) was counted a few times. The authors' processing: Reference gene primer amplification gave nucleated cell count estimates. Sequencing was performed with immunoSEQ multiplex PCR; in TCRdb, only in-frame clones are kept and a portion is missing. The V and J calls and clone size were taken over from that table, and D and trimming were inferred from the DNA. The sample lists some 150,000 clones, roughly 87% seen once, with about 4% in the top ten. Germline V lookup: CDR1 KGHSH, CDR2 LQKENI. V shed 1 base and J 1 base; nucleotides not matched to a gene: 5. The CDR3 contains 16 residues. This sample is drawn from a study of blood T cell repertoires in COVID-19.

The origin of this receptor is a woman in her sixties with active or convalescent COVID-19. This chain joins TRBV18 and TRBJ1-2; 8 bases align to TRBD1. The sample consisted of peripheral blood. The CDR3 coding sequence is TGTGCCAGCTCACCACTAGGGACAGGCATTAACTATGGCTACACCTTC. Its protein is CASSPLGTGINYGYTF.